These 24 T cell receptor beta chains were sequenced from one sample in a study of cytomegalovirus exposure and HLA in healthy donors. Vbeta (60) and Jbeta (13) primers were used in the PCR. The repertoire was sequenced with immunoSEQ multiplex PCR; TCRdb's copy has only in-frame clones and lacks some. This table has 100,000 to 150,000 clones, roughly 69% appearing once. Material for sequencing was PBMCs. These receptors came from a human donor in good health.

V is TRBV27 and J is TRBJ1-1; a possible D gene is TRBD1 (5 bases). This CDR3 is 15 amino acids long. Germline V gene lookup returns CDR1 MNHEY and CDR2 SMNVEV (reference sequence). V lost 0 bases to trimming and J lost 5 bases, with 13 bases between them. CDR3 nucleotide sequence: TGTGCCAGCAGTTTATCGGGGCCCGGGGGAACTGAAGCTTTCTTT. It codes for CASSLSGPGGTEAFF.

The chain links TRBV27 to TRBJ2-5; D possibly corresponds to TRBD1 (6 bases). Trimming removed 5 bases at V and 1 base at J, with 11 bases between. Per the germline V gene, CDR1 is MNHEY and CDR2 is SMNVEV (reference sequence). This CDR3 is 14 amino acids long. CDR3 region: CASSDQTGQETQYF. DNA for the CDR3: TGTGCCAGCAGTGACCAGACAGGCCAAGAGACCCAGTACTTC.

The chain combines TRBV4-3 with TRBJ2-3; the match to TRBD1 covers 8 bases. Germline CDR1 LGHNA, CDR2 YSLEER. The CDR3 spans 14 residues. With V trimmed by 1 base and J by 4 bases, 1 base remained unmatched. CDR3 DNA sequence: TGCGCCAGCAGCCAAGGACAGGGGTCAGATACGCAGTATTTT. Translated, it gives CASSQGQGSDTQYF.

CDR3 residues: CASTGLAGGFGTQYF. The CDR3 DNA is TGTGCCAGCACGGGACTAGCGGGAGGGTTTGGGACCCAGTACTTC. J is TRBJ2-5 and V is TRBV28; 16 nucleotides line up with TRBD2. The length of the CDR3 is 15 residues. After removal of 7 bases from V and 7 bases from J, the junction contained 6 bases not matched to a gene. Germline CDR1 reads MDHEN; CDR2 reads SYDVKM.

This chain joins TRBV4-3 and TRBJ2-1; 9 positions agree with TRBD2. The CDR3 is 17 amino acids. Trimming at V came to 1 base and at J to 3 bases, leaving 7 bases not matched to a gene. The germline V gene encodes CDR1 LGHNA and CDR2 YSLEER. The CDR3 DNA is TGCGCCAGCAGCCAAGCATGGAGCGGGGGGCGCTACAATGAGCAGTTCTTC. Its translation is CASSQAWSGGRYNEQFF.

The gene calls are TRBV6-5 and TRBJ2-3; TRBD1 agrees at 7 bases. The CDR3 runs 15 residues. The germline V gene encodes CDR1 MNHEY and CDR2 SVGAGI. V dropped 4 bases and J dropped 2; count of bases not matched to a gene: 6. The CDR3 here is CASSSQGFSTDTQYF. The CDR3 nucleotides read TGTGCCAGCAGTTCACAGGGGTTCTCCACAGATACGCAGTATTTT.

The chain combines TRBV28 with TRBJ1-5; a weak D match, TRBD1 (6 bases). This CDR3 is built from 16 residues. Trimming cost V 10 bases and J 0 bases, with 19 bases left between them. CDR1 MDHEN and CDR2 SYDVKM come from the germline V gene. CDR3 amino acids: CATTRGTGYSNQPQHF. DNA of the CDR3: TGTGCCACCACAAGGGGGACGGGATATAGCAATCAGCCCCAGCATTTT.

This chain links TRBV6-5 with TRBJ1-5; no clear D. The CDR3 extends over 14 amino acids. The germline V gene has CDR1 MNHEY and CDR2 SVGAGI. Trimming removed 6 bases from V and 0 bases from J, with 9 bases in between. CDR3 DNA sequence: TGTGCCAGCAGGAGAGGTTATAGCAATCAGCCCCAGCATTTT. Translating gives CASRRGYSNQPQHF.

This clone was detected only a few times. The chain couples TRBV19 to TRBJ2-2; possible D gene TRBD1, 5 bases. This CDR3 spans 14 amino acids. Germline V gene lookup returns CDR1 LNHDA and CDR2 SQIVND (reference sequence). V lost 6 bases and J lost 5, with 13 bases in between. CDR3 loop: CASSLVGVTGELFF. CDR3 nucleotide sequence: TGTGCCAGTAGCCTTGTAGGGGTAACCGGGGAGCTGTTTTTT.

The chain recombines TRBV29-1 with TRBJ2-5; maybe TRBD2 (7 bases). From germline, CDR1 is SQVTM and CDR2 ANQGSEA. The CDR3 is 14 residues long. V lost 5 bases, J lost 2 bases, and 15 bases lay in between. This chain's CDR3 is CSVFWGGPQETQYF. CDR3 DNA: TGCAGCGTTTTTTGGGGGGGCCCTCAAGAGACCCAGTACTTC.

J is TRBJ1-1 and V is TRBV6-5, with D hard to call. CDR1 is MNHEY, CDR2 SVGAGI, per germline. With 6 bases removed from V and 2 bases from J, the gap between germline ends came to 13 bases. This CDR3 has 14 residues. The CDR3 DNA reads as TGTGCCAGCAGCCCCCCTGGAGCCAACACTGAAGCTTTCTTT. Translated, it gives CASSPPGANTEAFF.

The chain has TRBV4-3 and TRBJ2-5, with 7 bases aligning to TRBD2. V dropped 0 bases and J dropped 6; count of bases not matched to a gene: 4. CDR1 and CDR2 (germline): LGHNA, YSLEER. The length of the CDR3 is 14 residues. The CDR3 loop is CASSQDRGGQTQYF. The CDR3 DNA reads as TGCGCCAGCAGCCAAGATCGCGGGGGTCAGACCCAGTACTTC.

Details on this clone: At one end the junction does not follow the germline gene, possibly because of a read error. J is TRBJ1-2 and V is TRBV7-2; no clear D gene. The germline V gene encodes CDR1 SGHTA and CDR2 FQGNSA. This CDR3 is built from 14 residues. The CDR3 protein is CVSSSSYANYGYTF. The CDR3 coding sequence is TGTGTCAGCAGCTCCTCCTACGCGAACTATGGCTACACCTTC.

CDR3: CASSLGRSGGTGELFF. CDR3 in DNA: TGTGCCAGCAGCTTAGGACGATCGGGAGGCACCGGGGAGCTGTTTTTT. The chain couples TRBV7-8 to TRBJ2-2; 7 bases line up with TRBD2. The CDR3 loop spans 16 amino acids. CDR1 and CDR2 from the germline V gene are SGHVS and FQNEAQ. V shed 1 base and J 4 bases; nucleotides not matched to a gene: 6.

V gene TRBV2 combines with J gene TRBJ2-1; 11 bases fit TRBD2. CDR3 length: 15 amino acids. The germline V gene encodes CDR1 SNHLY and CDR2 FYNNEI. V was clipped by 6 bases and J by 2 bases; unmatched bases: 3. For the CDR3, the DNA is TGTGCCAGCAGCCCTAGCGGGGGGCCCTACAATGAGCAGTTCTTC. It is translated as CASSPSGGPYNEQFF.

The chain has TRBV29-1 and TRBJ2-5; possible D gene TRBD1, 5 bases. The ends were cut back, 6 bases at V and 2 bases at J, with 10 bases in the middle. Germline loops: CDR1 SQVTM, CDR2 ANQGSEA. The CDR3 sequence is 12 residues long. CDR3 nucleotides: TGCAGCGTATCGCAGGGTCAAGAGACCCAGTACTTC. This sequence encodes CSVSQGQETQYF.

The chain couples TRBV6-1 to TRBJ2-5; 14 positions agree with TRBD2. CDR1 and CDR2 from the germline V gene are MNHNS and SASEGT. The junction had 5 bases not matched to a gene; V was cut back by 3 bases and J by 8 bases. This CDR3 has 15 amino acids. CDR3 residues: CASSEGTSGGITQYF. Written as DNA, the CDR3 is TGTGCCAGCAGTGAGGGGACTAGCGGGGGCATAACCCAGTACTTC.

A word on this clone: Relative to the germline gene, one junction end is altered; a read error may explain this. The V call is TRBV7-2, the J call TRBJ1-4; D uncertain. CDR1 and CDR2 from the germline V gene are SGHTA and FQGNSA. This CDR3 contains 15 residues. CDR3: CASSFNAAANKKLFF. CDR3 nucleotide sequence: TGTGCCAGCAGCTTTAACGCGGCCGCTAATAAAAAACTGTTTTTT. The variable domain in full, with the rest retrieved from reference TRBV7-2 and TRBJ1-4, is GAGVSQSPSNKVTEKGKDVELRCDPISGHTALYWYRQSLGQGLEFLIYFQGNSAPDKSGLPSDRFSAERTGGSVSTLTIQRTQQEDSAVYLCASSFNAAANKKLFFGSGTQLSVL.

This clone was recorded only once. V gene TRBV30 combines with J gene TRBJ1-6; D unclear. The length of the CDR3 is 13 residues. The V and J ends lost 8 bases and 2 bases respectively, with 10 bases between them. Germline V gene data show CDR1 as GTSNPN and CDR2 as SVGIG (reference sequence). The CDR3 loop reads CAVSPTYNSPLHF. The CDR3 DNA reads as TGTGCCGTGTCCCCAACCTATAATTCACCCCTCCACTTT.

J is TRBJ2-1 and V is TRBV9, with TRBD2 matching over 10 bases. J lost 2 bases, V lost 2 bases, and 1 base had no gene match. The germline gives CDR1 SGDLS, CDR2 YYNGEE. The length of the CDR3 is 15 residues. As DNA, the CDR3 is TGTGCCAGCAGCGTTAGCGGGAGGCCCTACAATGAGCAGTTCTTC. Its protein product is CASSVSGRPYNEQFF. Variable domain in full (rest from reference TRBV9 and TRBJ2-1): DSGVTQTPKHLITATGQRVTLRCSPRSGDLSVYWYQQSLDQGLQFLIQYYNGEERAKGNILERFSAQQFPDLHSELNLSSLELGDSALYFCASSVSGRPYNEQFFGPGTRLTVL.

DNA of the CDR3: TGTGCCAGCAGTGATGTTAGCGGGAGTATAACGGAGCAGTACTTC. Translating it yields CASSDVSGSITEQYF. The V call is TRBV6-1, the J call TRBJ2-7, with 9 nucleotides matching TRBD2. The V and J ends lost 3 bases and 7 bases, in that order; junction bases with no gene match: 10. The CDR3 runs 15 residues. CDR1 is MNHNS and CDR2 is SASEGT in the germline V gene.

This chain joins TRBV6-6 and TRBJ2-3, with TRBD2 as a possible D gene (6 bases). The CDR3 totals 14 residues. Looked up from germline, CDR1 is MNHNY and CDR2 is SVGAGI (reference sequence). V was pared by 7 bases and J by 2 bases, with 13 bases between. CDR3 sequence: CASTSSAHTDTQYF. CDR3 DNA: TGTGCCAGCACTTCTAGCGCCCACACAGATACGCAGTATTTT.

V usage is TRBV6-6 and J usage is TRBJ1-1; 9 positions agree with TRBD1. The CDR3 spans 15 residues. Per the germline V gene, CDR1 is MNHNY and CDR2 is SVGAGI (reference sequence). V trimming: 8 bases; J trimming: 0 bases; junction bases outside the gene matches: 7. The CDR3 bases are TGTGCCAGCTACGGCCGACAGGGGGTGAACACTGAAGCTTTCTTT. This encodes CASYGRQGVNTEAFF.

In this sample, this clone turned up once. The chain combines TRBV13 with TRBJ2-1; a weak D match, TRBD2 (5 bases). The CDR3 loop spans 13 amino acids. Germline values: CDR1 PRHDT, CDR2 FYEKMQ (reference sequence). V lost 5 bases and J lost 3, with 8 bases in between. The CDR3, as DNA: TGTGCCAGCAGCAAAGAGGGCTACAATGAGCAGTTCTTC. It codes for CASSKEGYNEQFF.